The table lists the clone carrying this T cell receptor (beta chain) with many counts. Its matching antigen is unknown. From roughly 400 ng of RNA, a library with molecular barcoded alpha/delta and beta/gamma adaptors was made. MiXCR, run by TCRdb on the reads, gives a single entry per CDR3 protein. Found here are tens of thousands of distinct CDR3 sequences, roughly 20% of them singletons; the top ten hold 11%. This entry is derived from a study of read filtering for tumor transcriptome and immune sequencing. The study, taken as a whole, reports: The CD138-negative fraction was mixed bone marrow immune cells, not pure T cells. Dropping single-read clonotypes raised IR-seq and RNA-seq shared-clonotype correlation.

The germline CDR1 and CDR2 sequences are LNHDA and SQIVND (reference sequence). Deletions cut 3 bases from V and 6 bases from J, with 12 bases between. The CDR3 contains 13 residues. This chain links TRBV19 with TRBJ2-7, with D possibly called TRBD1 or TRBD2 (5 bases each). The TCR comes from a donor at least 40 years old with multiple myeloma. Material for sequencing was a population of CD138-negative cells sorted from bone marrow. CDR3 residues: CASSISAGSEQYF. The CDR3 DNA sequence: TGTGCCAGTAGTATTAGCGCAGGGAGCGAGCAGTACTTC.